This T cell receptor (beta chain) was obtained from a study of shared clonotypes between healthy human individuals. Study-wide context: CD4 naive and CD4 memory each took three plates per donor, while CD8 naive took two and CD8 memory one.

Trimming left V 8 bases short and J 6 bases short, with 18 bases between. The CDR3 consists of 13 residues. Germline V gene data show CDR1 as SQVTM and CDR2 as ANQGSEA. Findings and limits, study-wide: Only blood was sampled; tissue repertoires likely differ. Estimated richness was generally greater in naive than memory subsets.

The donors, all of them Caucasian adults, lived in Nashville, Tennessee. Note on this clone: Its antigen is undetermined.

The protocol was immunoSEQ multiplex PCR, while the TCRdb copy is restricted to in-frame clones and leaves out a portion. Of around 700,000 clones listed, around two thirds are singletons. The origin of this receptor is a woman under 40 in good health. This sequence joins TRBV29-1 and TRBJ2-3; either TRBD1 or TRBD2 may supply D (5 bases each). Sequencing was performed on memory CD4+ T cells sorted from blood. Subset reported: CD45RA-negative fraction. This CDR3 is CSTSWDPRDTQYF. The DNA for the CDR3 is TGCAGCACAAGTTGGGACCCGCGGGATACGCAGTATTTT.